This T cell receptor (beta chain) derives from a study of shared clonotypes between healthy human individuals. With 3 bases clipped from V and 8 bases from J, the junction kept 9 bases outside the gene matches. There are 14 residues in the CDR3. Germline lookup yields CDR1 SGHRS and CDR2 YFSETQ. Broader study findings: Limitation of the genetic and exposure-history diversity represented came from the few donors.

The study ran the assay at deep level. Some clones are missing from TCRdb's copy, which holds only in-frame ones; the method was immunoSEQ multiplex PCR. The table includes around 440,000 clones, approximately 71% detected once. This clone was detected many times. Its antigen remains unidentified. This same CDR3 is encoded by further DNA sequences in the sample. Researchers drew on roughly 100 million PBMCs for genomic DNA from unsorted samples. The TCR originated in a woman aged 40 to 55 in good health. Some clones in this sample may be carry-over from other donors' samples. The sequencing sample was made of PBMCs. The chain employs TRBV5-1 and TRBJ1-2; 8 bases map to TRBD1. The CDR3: CASSSGQGYSGYTF. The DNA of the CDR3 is TGCGCCAGCAGCTCCGGACAGGGTTATTCGGGCTACACCTTC. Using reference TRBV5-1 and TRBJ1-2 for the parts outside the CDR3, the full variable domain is KAGVTQTPRYLIKTRGQQVTLSCSPISGHRSVSWYQQTPGQGLQFLFEYFSETQRNKGNFPGRFSGRQFSNSRSEMNVSTLELGDSALYLCASSSGQGYSGYTFGSGTRLTVV.